These 9 T cell receptor beta chains share one sample of origin, sequenced in a study of breast tumors, draining lymph nodes, adjacent tissues. Each CDR3 protein is one row after TCRdb ran MiXCR on the multiplex PCR reads. The repertoire consists of 20,000 to 30,000 distinct CDR3 sequences, with over 60% occurring once and the leading ten covering about 25%. Sequenced sample: tumor-adjacent breast tissue. These receptors originate from a female donor with breast cancer. Some clones in this sample may be carry-over from other donors' samples.

The chain joins TRBV20-1 to TRBJ2-7, with TRBD1 matching 7 bases. CDR3 length equals 14 residues. CDR1 is DFQATT and CDR2 is SNEGSKA in the germline V gene (reference sequence). J lost 6 bases, V lost 3 bases, and 11 bases had no gene match. CDR3 region: CSASSTGTEREQYF. CDR3 DNA: TGCAGTGCTAGTTCTACCGGGACAGAACGCGAGCAGTACTTC.

The chain uses TRBV6-5 and TRBJ2-7; TRBD1 is a possible D gene (5 bases). The CDR3 sequence is 15 residues long. V was clipped by 6 bases and J by 2 bases, with 17 bases between them. Germline loops: CDR1 MNHEY, CDR2 SVGAGI. The CDR3: CASSYTYRSAYEQYF. The DNA for the CDR3 is TGTGCCAGCAGCTACACCTACAGGAGCGCCTACGAGCAGTACTTC.

This clonotype showed up many times. The rearrangement uses TRBV11-2 and TRBJ2-2, with D tentatively TRBD1 (5 bases). Germline V lookup: CDR1 SGHAT, CDR2 FQNNGV. The V end was cut by 1 base, the J end by 0 bases, with 9 bases between. The CDR3 is 16 residues long. CDR3 protein: CASSLVRTTNTGELFF. DNA for the CDR3: TGTGCCAGCAGCTTAGTTCGGACAACGAACACCGGGGAGCTGTTTTTT.

This chain joins TRBV19 and TRBJ2-3; 9 bases are a match to TRBD1. The trim removed 1 base at V and 1 base at J, leaving 6 bases unmatched. The CDR3 contains 17 residues. Germline lookup yields CDR1 LNHDA and CDR2 SQIVND (reference sequence). CDR3 protein: CASSIVRTGAGTDTQYF. In nucleotides, the CDR3 is TGTGCCAGTAGTATAGTTCGGACAGGGGCAGGCACAGATACGCAGTATTTT.

Comment on this clonotype: A much larger clonotype is one base distant, so this may be a read error. V gene TRBV6-1 combines with J gene TRBJ1-2; the D gene is possibly TRBD1 (5 bases). V dropped 3 bases and J dropped 0 bases, with 14 bases sitting between them. The CDR3 consists of 16 residues. The germline V gene encodes CDR1 MNHNS and CDR2 SASEGT. CDR3 amino acids: CASSDVGRTSNYGYTF. CDR3 nucleotides: TGTGCCAGCAGTGATGTGGGACGTACCTCTAACTATGGCTACACCTTC.

This clonotype is a singleton in its sample. Sequence at one end of the junction differs from germline and may be a read error. The chain is built from TRBV7-3 and TRBJ2-3; 13 bases are shared with TRBD2. The length of the CDR3 is 17 residues. Germline lookup yields CDR1 SGHTA and CDR2 FQGTGA. CDR3 in DNA: TGTGCCAGCAGCGGGCCGGGACTAGCGGGGTGCACAGATGCGCAGTATTTT. Translating it yields CASSGPGLAGCTDAQYF.

This clonotype was counted many times. The chain joins TRBV20-1 to TRBJ1-1, with D possibly being TRBD1 (6 bases). The V gene's germline CDR1 is DFQATT and CDR2 SNEGSKA (reference sequence). This CDR3 contains 14 residues. Trimming left V 1 base short and J 0 bases short, with 9 bases between. The CDR3 nucleotides are TGCAGTGCTAGAGCGACAGGAATGAACACTGAAGCTTTCTTT. Translation gives CSARATGMNTEAFF.

This sequence joins TRBV20-1 and TRBJ2-3; TRBD2 is a possible D gene (6 bases). The CDR3 length is 15 residues. V shed 7 bases and J shed 2 bases, with 19 bases lying between them. CDR1 DFQATT and CDR2 SNEGSKA come from the germline V gene (reference sequence). The CDR3 spells CSVSIGDSFTDTQYF. The DNA of the CDR3 is TGCAGTGTTTCAATTGGGGACTCCTTCACAGATACGCAGTATTTT.

The J gene is TRBJ1-4, the V gene TRBV28; possibly TRBD1 for D (6 bases). Trimming left V 4 bases short and J 7 bases short, with 16 bases between. This CDR3 is 15 amino acids long. The germline gives CDR1 MDHEN, CDR2 SYDVKM. CDR3 sequence reads: CASSSLQGGGEKLFF. CDR3 DNA: TGTGCCAGCAGTTCCTTACAGGGCGGGGGTGAAAAACTGTTTTTT.